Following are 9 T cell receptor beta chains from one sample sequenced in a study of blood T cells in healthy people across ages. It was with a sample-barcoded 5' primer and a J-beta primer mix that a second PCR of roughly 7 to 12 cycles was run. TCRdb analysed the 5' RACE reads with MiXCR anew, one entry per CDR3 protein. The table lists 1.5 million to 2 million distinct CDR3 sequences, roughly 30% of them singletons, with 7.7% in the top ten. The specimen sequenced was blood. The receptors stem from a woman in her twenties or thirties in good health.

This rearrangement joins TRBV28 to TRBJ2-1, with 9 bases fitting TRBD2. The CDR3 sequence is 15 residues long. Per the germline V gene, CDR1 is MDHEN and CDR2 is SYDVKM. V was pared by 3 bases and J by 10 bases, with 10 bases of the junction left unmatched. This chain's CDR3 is CASSLGTSPWWEQFF. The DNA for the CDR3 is TGTGCCAGCAGTTTGGGGACTAGCCCCTGGTGGGAGCAGTTCTTC.

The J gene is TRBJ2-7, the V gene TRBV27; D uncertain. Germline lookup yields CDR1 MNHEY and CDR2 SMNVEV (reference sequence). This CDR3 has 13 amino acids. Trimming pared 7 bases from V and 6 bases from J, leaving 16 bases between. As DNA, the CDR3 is TGTGCCAGCACTCATGGACCGGGCTTCGAGCAGTACTTC. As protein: CASTHGPGFEQYF.

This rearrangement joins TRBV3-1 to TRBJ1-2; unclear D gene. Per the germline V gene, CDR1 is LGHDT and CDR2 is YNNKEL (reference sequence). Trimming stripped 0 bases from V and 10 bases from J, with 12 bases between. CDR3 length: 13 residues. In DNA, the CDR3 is TGTGCCAGCAGCCAAGATGAAGGAGGCCTCTACACCTTC. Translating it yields CASSQDEGGLYTF.

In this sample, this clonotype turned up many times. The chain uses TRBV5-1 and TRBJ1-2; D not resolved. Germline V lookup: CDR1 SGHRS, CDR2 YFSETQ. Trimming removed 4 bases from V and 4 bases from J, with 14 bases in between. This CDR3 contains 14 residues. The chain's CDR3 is CASSTDGSGYGYTF. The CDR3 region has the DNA TGCGCCAGCAGCACGGACGGTTCGGGCTATGGCTACACCTTC.

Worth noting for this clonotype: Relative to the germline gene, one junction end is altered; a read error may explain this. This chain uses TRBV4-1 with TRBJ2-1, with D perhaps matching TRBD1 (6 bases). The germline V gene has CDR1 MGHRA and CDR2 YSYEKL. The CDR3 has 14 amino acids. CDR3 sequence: CTSSQAQQGNEQFF. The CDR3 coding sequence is TGCACCAGCAGCCAAGCGCAGCAGGGGAATGAGCAGTTCTTC.

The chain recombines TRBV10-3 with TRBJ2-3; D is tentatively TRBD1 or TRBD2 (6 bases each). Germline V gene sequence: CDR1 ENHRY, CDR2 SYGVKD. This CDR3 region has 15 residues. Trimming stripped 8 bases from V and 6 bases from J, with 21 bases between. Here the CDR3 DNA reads TGTGCCATCGCGGGGCGGCTTATTGGGGGCGATACGCAGTATTTT. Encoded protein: CAIAGRLIGGDTQYF.

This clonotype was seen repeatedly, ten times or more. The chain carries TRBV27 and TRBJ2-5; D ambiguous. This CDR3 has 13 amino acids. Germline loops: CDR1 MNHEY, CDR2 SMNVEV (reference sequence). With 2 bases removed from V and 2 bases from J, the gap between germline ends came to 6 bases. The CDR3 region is CASSLRHQETQYF. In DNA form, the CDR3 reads TGTGCCAGCAGTTTAAGGCATCAAGAGACCCAGTACTTC.

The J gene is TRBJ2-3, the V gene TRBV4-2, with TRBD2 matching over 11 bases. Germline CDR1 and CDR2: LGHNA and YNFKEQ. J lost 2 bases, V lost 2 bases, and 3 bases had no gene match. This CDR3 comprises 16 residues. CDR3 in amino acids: CASSQTSGGDTDTQYF. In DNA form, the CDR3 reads TGTGCCAGCAGCCAAACTAGCGGGGGCGACACAGATACGCAGTATTTT.

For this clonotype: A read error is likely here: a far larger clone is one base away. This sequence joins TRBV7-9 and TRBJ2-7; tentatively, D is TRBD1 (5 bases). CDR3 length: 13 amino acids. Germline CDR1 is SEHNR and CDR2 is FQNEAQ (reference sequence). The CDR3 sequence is CANSLRQTYEQYF. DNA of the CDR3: TGTGCCAACAGCTTGAGACAGACCTACGAGCAGTACTTC.